The subject of this entry is one T cell receptor beta chain. Its target antigen remains unknown. Base qualities were left out, and no much larger clone turns up one base away. This sample stems from a study of blood T cells in healthy people across ages (dated by TCRdb to 2013 to 2016). Background for the entire study: In model experiments, template switching captured roughly one uniquely barcoded TCR beta cDNA molecule for every two T cells. To avoid experimental bias, donors of different ages were spread randomly across the sequencing lanes. The study measured age-related changes in TCR beta repertoire diversity using deep sequencing normalized with unique cDNA molecular identifiers. Donors were grouped into four age groups: young (average approximately 15 years), middle-aged (about 40), aged (around 66) and long-lived (less than 85). Using the same blood draw, the study looked at two additional independent replicas of 1 million unique cDNA reads for two donors, one aged 18 to 30 and the other aged 80 or older. The investigation overall reported the following: Estimates of total diversity from one million sequenced T cells were regarded as lower bounds and underestimates. Donor CMV infection status was unknown, potentially confounding age-related changes in expanded clonotypes. Observed TCR beta diversity correlated strongly with the percentage of naive T cells measured by flow cytometry. Because profiling used bulk unsorted PBMCs, naive and antigen-experienced compartments could not be compared conclusively. Compared with the aged group, more naive CD4+ T cells, fewer expanded clones and increased TCR diversity were shown by the long-lived group, suggesting age selection. As age increased, observed TCR beta diversity per million T cells dropped in a roughly linear way, and a significant reduction was already evident by age about 40.

The cysteine opens and the phenylalanine closes a CDR3 of 15 amino acids. Only the CDR3 region is kept as DNA, spanning 45 bases read in frame from base 1. CDR1 is given as ENHRY and CDR2 as SYGVKD, both from the germline V gene. At the junction V is shortened by 7 bases and J by 1 base, with 15 bases in between. To prepare the library, 5' RACE was applied. TCRdb lists the instrument as Illumina HiSeq 2500. A second PCR of about 6 to 11 cycles was performed with a sample-barcoded 5' primer and a J-beta primer mix. A unique molecular identifier was introduced onto each TCR beta cDNA molecule by a template-switch 5' adaptor carrying 12 random nucleotides. Each sample yielded at least 2.5 million CDR3-containing paired-end reads. First-strand cDNA was synthesized from all RNA with the Mint cDNA synthesis kit, primed by a TRBC-specific oligonucleotide. Following uracil-DNA glycosylase treatment, all cDNA underwent a first 18-cycle PCR with the universal primers M1SS and BC2_uni_R. Under the source paper's analysis protocol: Normalization of each sample was performed by random selection of 1 million high-quality reads, each carrying a distinct molecular identifier. Reads with shared molecular identifiers were discarded instead of being binned into consensus sequences. MiTCR, with a Q25 quality threshold and the strictest error-elimination algorithm, was used for CDR3 identification, clonotype clustering and error correction. Lower-bound total TCR beta diversity was estimated with a nonparametric unseen species model using Euler transformation. The public reads were reprocessed in TCRdb via fastp at Q25 and MiXCR, keeping in-frame beta chains. Here each entry gathers all rows of one CDR3 protein and keeps the most common genes and DNA. The V and J calls follow TCRdb's processing rather than the paper's. The sample has about 1.5 million distinct CDR3 sequences on record, approximately 43% of them singletons. The ten largest clonotypes hold more than 4% of the sample.

Donors were about 36 systemically healthy Caucasian individuals from Russia aged about 6 to 100 years. Roughly 11 milliliters of peripheral blood were drawn from each donor into EDTA-treated Vacutainer tubes. Ficoll-Paque density-gradient centrifugation was used to isolate PBMCs, with at least 6.5 million obtained per sample. Trizol reagent was used to extract total RNA from PBMCs, with at least 5 micrograms per sample. Naive CD45RAhigh/CD27high T cell percentages were measured by flow cytometry on a PBMC aliquot from every donor. The sample taken for sequencing was blood. The chain joins TRBV10-3 to TRBJ2-3; matching of 6 bases hints at TRBD2 as the D gene. The receptor's source is a woman between 18 and 29 years old in good health. This receptor has the CDR3 CAIIGGDPRTDTQYF. The sequence in DNA is TGTGCCATCATTGGCGGGGATCCCCGCACAGATACGCAGTATTTT.